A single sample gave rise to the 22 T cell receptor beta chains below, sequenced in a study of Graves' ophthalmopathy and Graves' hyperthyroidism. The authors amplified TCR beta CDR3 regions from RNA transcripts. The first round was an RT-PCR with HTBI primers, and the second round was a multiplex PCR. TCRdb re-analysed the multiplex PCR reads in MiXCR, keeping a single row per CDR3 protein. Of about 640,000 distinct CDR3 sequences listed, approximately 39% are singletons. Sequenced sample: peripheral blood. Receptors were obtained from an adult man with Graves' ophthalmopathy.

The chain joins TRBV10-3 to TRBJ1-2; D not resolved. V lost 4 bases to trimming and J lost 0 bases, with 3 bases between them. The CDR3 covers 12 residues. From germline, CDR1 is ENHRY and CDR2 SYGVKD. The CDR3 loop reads CAISGANYGYTF. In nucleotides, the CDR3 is TGTGCCATCAGTGGGGCTAACTATGGCTACACCTTC.

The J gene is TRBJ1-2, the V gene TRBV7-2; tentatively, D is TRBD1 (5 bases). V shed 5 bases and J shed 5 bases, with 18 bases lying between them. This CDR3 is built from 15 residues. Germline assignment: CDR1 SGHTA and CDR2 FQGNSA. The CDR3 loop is CASSLTQGKGYGYTF. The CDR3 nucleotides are TGTGCCAGCAGCCTCACCCAGGGAAAGGGGTATGGCTACACCTTC.

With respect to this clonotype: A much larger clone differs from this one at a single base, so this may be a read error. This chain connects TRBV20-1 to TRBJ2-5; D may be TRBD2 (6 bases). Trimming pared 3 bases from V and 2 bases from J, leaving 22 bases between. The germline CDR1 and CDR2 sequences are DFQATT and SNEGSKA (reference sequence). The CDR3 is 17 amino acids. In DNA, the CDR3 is TGCAGTGCTAGTCAGGAGGGTCTTTTTCTGGGGCAAGAGACCCAGTACTTC. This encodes CSASQEGLFLGQETQYF.

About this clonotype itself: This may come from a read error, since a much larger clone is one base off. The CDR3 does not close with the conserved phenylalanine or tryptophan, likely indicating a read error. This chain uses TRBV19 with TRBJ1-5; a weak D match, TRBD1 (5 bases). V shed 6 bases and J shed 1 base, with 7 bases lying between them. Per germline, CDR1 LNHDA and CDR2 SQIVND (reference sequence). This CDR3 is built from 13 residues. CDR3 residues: CASRDTSNQPQHL. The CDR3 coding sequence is TGTGCCAGTAGGGACACGAGCAATCAGCCCCAGCATCTT.

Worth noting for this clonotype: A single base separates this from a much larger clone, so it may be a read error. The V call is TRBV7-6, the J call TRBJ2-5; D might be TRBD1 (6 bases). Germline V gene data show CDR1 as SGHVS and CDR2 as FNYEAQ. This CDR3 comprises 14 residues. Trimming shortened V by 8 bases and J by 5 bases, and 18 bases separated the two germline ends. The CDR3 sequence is CASGAAGAGETQYF. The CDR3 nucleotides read TGTGCCAGCGGAGCCGCAGGGGCTGGGGAGACCCAGTACTTC.

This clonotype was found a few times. The CDR3 here is CASSEVWGKETQYF. In DNA form, the CDR3 reads TGTGCCAGCAGTGAAGTTTGGGGGAAGGAGACCCAGTACTTC. The J gene is TRBJ2-5, the V gene TRBV6-9; D assignment may be TRBD1 or TRBD2 (5 bases each). Trimming stripped 5 bases from V and 5 bases from J, with 15 bases between. This CDR3 has 14 residues. Germline assignment: CDR1 MNHGY and CDR2 SVAAGI.

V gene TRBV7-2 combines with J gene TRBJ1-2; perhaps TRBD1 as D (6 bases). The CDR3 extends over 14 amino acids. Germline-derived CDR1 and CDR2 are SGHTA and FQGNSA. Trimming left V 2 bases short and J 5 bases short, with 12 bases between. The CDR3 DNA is TGTGCCAGCAGCTTAAGTGGCAGGGGTTATGGCTACACCTTC. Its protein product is CASSLSGRGYGYTF. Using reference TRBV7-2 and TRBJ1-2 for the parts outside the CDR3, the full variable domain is GAGVSQSPSNKVTEKGKDVELRCDPISGHTALYWYRQSLGQGLEFLIYFQGNSAPDKSGLPSDRFSAERTGGSVSTLTIQRTQQEDSAVYLCASSLSGRGYGYTFGSGTRLTVV.

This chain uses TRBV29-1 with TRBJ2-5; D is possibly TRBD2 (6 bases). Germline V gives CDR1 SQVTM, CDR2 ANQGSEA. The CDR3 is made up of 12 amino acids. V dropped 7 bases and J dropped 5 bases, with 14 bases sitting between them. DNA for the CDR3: TGCAGCGCCCATGGGGGGATGGAGACCCAGTACTTC. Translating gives CSAHGGMETQYF.

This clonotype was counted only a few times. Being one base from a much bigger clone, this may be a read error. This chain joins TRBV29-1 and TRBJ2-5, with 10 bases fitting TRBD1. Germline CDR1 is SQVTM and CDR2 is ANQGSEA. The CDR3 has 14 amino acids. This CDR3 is CNARQGAQRETQYF. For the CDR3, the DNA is TGCAACGCCAGACAGGGGGCTCAGCGGGAGACCCAGTACTTC.

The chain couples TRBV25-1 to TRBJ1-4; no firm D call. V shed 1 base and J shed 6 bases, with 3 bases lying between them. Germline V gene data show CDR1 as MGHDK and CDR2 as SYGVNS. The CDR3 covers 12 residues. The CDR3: CASSEWDEKLFF. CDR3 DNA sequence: TGTGCCAGCAGTGAATGGGATGAAAAACTGTTTTTT.

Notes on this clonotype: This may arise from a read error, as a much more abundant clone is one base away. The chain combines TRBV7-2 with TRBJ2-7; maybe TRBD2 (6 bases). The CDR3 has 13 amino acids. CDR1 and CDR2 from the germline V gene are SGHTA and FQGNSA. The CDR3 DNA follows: TGTGCCAGCAGCGCGGGACTCCCCGACGAGCGGTACTTC. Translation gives CASSAGLPDERYF. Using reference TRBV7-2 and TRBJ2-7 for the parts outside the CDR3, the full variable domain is GAGVSQSPSNKVTEKGKDVELRCDPISGHTALYWYRQSLGQGLEFLIYFQGNSAPDKSGLPSDRFSAERTGGSVSTLTIQRTQQEDSAVYLCASSAGLPDERYFGPGTRLTVT.

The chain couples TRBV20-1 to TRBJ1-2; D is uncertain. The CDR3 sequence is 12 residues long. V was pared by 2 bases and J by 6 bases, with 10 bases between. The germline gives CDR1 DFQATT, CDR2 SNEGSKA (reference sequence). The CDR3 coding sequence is TGCAGTGCTAGAAGGGTTGAGGATGGCTACACCTTC. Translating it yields CSARRVEDGYTF.

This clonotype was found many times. The CDR3 bases are TGTGCCAGCAGCTTGACTAGCGGGAGGCAAGAGACCCAGTACTTC. The encoded protein is CASSLTSGRQETQYF. V usage is TRBV7-6 and J usage is TRBJ2-5, with TRBD2 matching over 13 bases. The ends lost 3 bases at V and 2 bases at J; junction bases unmatched: 0. This CDR3 has 15 amino acids. Germline CDR1 is SGHVS and CDR2 is FNYEAQ.

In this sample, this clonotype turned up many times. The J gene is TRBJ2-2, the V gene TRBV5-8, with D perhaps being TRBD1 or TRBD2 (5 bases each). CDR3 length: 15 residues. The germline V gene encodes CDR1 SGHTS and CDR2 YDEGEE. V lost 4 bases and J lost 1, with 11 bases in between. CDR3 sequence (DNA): TGTGCCAGCAGCACCTGGGACGGGAACACCGGGGAGCTGTTTTTT. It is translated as CASSTWDGNTGELFF.

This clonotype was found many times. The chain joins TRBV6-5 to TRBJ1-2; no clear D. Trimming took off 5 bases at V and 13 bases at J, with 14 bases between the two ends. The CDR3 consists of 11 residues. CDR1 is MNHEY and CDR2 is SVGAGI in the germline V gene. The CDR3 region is CASSGQERPTF. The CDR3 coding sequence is TGTGCCAGCAGTGGCCAGGAGAGACCCACCTTC.

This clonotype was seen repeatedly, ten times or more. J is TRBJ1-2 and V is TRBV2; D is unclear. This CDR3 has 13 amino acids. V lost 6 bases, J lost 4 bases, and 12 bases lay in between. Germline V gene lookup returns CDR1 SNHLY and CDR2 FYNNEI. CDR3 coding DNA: TGTGCCAGCAGCGCCGCGACCGTCTATGGCTACACCTTC. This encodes CASSAATVYGYTF.

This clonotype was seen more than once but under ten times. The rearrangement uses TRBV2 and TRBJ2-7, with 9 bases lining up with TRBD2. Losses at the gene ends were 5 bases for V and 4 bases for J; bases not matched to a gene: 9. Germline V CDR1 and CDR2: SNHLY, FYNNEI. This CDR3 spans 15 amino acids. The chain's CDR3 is CASSYRPSGGYEQYF. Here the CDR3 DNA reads TGTGCCAGCAGTTACCGGCCCAGCGGGGGGTACGAGCAGTACTTC.

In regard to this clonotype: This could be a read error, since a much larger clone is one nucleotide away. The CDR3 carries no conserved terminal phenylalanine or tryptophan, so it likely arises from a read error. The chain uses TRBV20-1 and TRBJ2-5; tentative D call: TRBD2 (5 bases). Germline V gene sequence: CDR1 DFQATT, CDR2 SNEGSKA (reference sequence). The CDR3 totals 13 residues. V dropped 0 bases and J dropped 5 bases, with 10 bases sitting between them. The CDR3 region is CSARDRGGETQYV. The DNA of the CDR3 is TGCAGTGCTAGAGATCGGGGTGGGGAGACCCAGTACGTC.

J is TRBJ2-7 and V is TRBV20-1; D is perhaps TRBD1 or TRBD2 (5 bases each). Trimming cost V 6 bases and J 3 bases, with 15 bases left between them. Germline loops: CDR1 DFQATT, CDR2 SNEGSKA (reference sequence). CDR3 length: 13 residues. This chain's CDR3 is CSAMTGTHYEQYF. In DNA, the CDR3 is TGCAGTGCAATGACCGGGACCCACTACGAGCAGTACTTC.

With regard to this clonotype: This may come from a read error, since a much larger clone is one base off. For the CDR3, the DNA is TGTGCCAGTAGGAGACAGGGTGCCAATCAGCTCCAGCATTTT. This encodes CASRRQGANQLQHF. This rearrangement joins TRBV19 to TRBJ1-5, with TRBD1 matching 7 bases. CDR1 is LNHDA, CDR2 SQIVND, per germline (reference sequence). There are 14 residues in the CDR3.

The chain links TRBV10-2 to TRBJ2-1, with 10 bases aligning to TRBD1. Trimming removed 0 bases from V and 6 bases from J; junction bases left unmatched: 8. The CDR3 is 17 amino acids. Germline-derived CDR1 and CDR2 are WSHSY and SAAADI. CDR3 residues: CASSESRRDRGGNEQFF. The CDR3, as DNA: TGCGCCAGCAGTGAGTCCAGAAGGGACAGGGGTGGCAATGAGCAGTTCTTC.

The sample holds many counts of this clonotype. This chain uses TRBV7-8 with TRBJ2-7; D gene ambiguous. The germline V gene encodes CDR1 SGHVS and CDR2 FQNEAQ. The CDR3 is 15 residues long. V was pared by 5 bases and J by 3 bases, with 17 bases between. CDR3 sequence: CASSPAPGPIYEQYF. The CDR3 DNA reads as TGTGCCAGCAGCCCAGCGCCGGGCCCCATCTACGAGCAGTACTTC. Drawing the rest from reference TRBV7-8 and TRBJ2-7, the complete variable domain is GAGVSQSPRYKVAKRGQDVALRCDPISGHVSLFWYQQALGQGPEFLTYFQNEAQLDKSGLPSDRFFAERPEGSVSTLKIQRTQQEDSAVYLCASSPAPGPIYEQYFGPGTRLTVT.